These T cell receptor beta chains were read from a single sample in a study of T cells after yellow fever vaccination. MiXCR, run by TCRdb on the 5' RACE reads, gives a single entry per CDR3 protein. The sample lists some 160,000 distinct CDR3 sequences, roughly a tenth occurring once. The sample was CD8+ T cells sorted from PBMCs, taken 45 days after the yellow fever booster vaccination. Receptors were obtained from a man aged 18 to 30 who received the YFV17D yellow fever vaccine. CDR3s include the opening cysteine and the closing phenylalanine or tryptophan. Each record gives: J gene, CDR3 length, V gene, CDR3 protein.

TRBJ2-7 14 TRBV4-1 CASTRTSGGTEQYF
TRBJ2-1 15 TRBV6-5 CASSKPGTGANEQFF
TRBJ2-5 16 TRBV7-2 CASSFDRDRIEETQYF
TRBJ2-1 13 TRBV11-3 CASSLVPSSEQFF
TRBJ1-5 14 TRBV19 CASSTPGFNQPQHF
TRBJ1-3 15 TRBV9 CASSVGDSSGNTIYF
TRBJ2-4 15 TRBV4-3 CASSPLNRDRNIQYF
TRBJ1-5 13 TRBV5-1 CASSLRGRQPQHF
TRBJ2-3 12 TRBV5-4 CASSPGTDTQYF
TRBJ1-5 15 TRBV12-3/TRBV12-4 CASSGRTGPNQPQHF
TRBJ2-5 15 TRBV27 CASTPFRGAVETQYF
TRBJ1-1 15 TRBV4-3 CASSQDHTPSSEAFF
TRBJ2-6 14 TRBV10-2 CASSGQGGANVLTF
TRBJ2-7 16 TRBV7-9 CAGSSVGLAGSYEQYF
TRBJ1-4 15 TRBV5-4 CASSWTGTGNEKLFF
TRBJ1-2 14 TRBV6-5 CASSDDPVDYGYTF
TRBJ2-7 15 TRBV5-1 CASSFVRDGSYEQYF
TRBJ2-3 15 TRBV10-2 CASAGLASSTDTQYF